This T cell receptor beta chain was obtained from a study of tissue T cells after allogeneic stem cell transplantation. Study outcomes and limitations: Alloreactivity or antigen specificity of tissue TCRs was not determined; some clones might be host cells. The patient cohort was small and clinically heterogeneous, with limited sampling depth.

The germline gives CDR1 SGHSN, CDR2 HYEKVE. This CDR3 contains 17 residues. After removal of 2 bases from V and 2 bases from J, the junction contained 4 bases not matched to a gene. The sample holds one count of this clone. Antigen specificity is unknown. The gene symbols are mouse symbols. The sequenced fragment ends 1 residue before the CDR3 boundary, so the rest is inferred from the germline J gene. Here immunoSEQ multiplex PCR was the method, and the copy in TCRdb shows in-frame clones only, minus some. The table includes some 48,000 clones, nearly 75% detected once. Material for sequencing was sorted cells pooled from one or two spleens. This TCR derives from a pool of C57BL/6 mice in good health. The rearrangement joins TRBV12-1 to TRBJ2-1, with 14 positions matching TRBD2. The CDR3 reads CASSHRDWGGDYAEQFF. The covered CDR3 bases are TGTGCCAGCTCTCACCGGGACTGGGGGGGCGACTATGCTGAGCAGTTC. The full variable domain, its missing parts supplied by reference TRBV12-1 and TRBJ2-1, is DSGVVQSPRHIIKEKGGRSVLTCIPISGHSNVVWYQQTLGKELKFLIQHYEKVERDKGFLPSRFSVQQFDDYHSEMNMSALELEDSAMYFCASSHRDWGGDYAEQFFGPGTRLTVL.